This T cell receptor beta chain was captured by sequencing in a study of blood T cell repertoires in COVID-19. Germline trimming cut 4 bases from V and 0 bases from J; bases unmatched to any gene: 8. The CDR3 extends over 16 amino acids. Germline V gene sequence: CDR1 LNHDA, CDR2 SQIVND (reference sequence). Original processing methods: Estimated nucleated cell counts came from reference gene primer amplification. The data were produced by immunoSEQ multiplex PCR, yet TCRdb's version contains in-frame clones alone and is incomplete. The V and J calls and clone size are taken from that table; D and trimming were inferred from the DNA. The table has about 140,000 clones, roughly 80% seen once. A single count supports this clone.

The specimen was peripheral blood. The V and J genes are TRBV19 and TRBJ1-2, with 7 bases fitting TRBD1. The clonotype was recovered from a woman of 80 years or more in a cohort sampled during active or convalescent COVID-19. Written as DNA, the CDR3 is TGTGCCAGTAGTACGCCCGGACAGGCTCCTAACTATGGCTACACCTTC. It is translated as CASSTPGQAPNYGYTF.